The 3 T cell receptor beta chains presented below share a single source sample, sequenced in a study of cytomegalovirus exposure and HLA in healthy donors. The PCR contained 60 Vbeta and 13 Jbeta primers. TCRdb's copy holds only in-frame clones and misses some; the assay was immunoSEQ multiplex PCR. The table has about 140,000 clones, roughly 78% seen once; the top ten hold over 2.5%. The sample comprised PBMCs. These receptors were collected from a female donor in good health and CMV-seronegative.

This chain uses TRBV5-1 with TRBJ2-3; perhaps TRBD1 as D (5 bases). Germline V gene data show CDR1 as SGHRS and CDR2 as YFSETQ. CDR3 size: 15 residues. Between the trimmed V and J ends, which lost 0 bases and 6 bases, there was a span of 14 bases. CDR3 in DNA: TGCGCCAGCAGCTTGGGTCGCCAGGGTCGGGATACGCAGTATTTT. Translated, it gives CASSLGRQGRDTQYF.

The rearrangement links TRBV6-5 to TRBJ2-5; D might be TRBD1 (5 bases). The CDR3 is 13 amino acids. Germline V gives CDR1 MNHEY, CDR2 SVGAGI. V was pared by 6 bases and J by 5 bases, with 13 bases between. CDR3 in DNA: TGTGCCAGCAGCCAGGGATTATTGGAGACCCAGTACTTC. Translating gives CASSQGLLETQYF.

This chain connects TRBV6-6 to TRBJ1-2; the D is unclear. The CDR3 has 13 amino acids. Deletions cut 6 bases from V and 3 bases from J, with 11 bases between. Germline CDR1 MNHNY, CDR2 SVGAGI (reference sequence). The CDR3 nucleotides read TGTGCCAGCAGAGGCGGGAACCACTATGGCTACACCTTC. Its protein product is CASRGGNHYGYTF.